The source of this T cell receptor (beta chain) is a study of blood T cells in healthy people across ages. The germline V gene has CDR1 GTSNPN and CDR2 SVGIG (reference sequence). After removal of 3 bases from V and 5 bases from J, the junction contained 11 bases not matched to a gene. The CDR3 covers 16 residues. Each donor gave approximately 9.5 milliliters of peripheral blood. About this clonotype itself: Its antigen is as yet unknown.

A second about 7 to 12 cycle PCR used barcoded and J-beta primers. A template-switch adaptor with 12 random nucleotides tagged each cDNA molecule. TCRdb processed the 5' RACE reads anew with MiXCR; each CDR3 protein has one entry. This sample has 600,000 to 850,000 distinct CDR3 sequences, with 43% found just once. General study findings and limits: PBMCs left unsorted prevented a conclusive naive versus antigen-experienced comparison.

Sample: blood. V and J are TRBV30 and TRBJ2-1; TRBD1 matches 9 bases. The origin of this receptor is an older woman in good health. The CDR3 loop reads CAWRGSTGGFHNEQFF. The CDR3 coding sequence is TGTGCCTGGAGGGGGAGCACAGGGGGCTTTCACAATGAGCAGTTCTTC.